Listed here is a single TCR beta chain. Its antigen is still unknown. Germline lookup yields CDR1 SGHTA and CDR2 FQGNSA. This CDR3 contains 15 residues. Trimming stripped 5 bases from V and 3 bases from J, with 17 bases between. The method was immunoSEQ multiplex PCR; TCRdb's version includes in-frame clones alone and lacks a portion of them. The repertoire includes tens of thousands of clones, 75% to 90% of them detected once, and about 3.5% sits in the top ten. The data originate from a study of neoadjuvant nivolumab and ipilimumab in lung cancer. Study at large: Nivolumab 3 mg/kg was given days 1, 15 and 29, plus ipilimumab 1 mg/kg day 1 in combination. Study observations and caveats: Only two of four nivolumab-treated tumors gained richness and clonality by surgery. Resected tumors had greater TCR richness and clonality than uninvolved lung. Blood richness before therapy tracked richness in tumors resected after neoadjuvant therapy.

The specimen comprised blood, sampled before neoadjuvant nivolumab, alone or with ipilimumab. This receptor was taken from an adult with non-small cell lung cancer. Some clones in this sample may be carry-over from other donors' samples. The chain has TRBV7-2 and TRBJ2-7; D may correspond to TRBD1 or TRBD2 (5 bases each). The CDR3 region is CASSPQGARDYEQYF. CDR3 in DNA: TGTGCCAGCAGCCCGCAAGGGGCACGGGACTACGAGCAGTACTTC. The whole variable domain, filled in from reference TRBV7-2 and TRBJ2-7, reads GAGVSQSPSNKVTEKGKDVELRCDPISGHTALYWYRQSLGQGLEFLIYFQGNSAPDKSGLPSDRFSAERTGGSVSTLTIQRTQQEDSAVYLCASSPQGARDYEQYFGPGTRLTVT.